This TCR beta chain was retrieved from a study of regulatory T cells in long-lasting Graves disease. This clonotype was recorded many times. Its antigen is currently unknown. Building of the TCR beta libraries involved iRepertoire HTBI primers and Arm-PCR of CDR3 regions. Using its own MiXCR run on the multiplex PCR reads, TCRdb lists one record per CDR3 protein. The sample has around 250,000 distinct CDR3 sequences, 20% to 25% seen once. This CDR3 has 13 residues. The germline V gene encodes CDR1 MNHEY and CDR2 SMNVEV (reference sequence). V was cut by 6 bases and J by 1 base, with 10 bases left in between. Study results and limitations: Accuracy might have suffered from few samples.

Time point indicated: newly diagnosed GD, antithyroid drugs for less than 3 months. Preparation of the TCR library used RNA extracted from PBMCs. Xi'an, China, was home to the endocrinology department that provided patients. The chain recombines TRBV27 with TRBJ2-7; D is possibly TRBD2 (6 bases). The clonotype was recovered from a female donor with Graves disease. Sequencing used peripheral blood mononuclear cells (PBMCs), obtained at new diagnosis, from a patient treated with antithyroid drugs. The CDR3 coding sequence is TGTGCCAGCAGCCCGGGAGTTTCCTACGAGCAGTACTTC. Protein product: CASSPGVSYEQYF.